The 32 T cell receptor beta chains below were found in one sample sequenced in a study of T cells in Graves' hyperthyroidism and ophthalmopathy. Amplification of TCR beta CDR3 regions was performed using RNA transcripts as template. HTBI primers were the set used in a first-round RT-PCR of the TCR CDR3. One entry per CDR3 protein results from TCRdb running MiXCR on the multiplex PCR reads. The table records some 400,000 distinct CDR3 sequences, 14% of them present only once. The sequenced sample consisted of blood. The receptors originated from a woman aged 60-75 years with Graves' hyperthyroidism.

The chain couples TRBV29-1 to TRBJ1-1; TRBD1 might be the D (6 bases). Germline V gene data show CDR1 as SQVTM and CDR2 as ANQGSEA. The CDR3 has 13 residues. V shed 4 bases and J shed 4 bases, with 13 bases lying between them. The CDR3 sequence is CSVAGGRGTEAFF. In nucleotides, the CDR3 is TGCAGCGTTGCTGGGGGGCGGGGCACTGAAGCTTTCTTT.

This CDR3 is CSASRAGGRTDTQYF. The DNA of the CDR3 is TGCAGTGCTAGCCGAGCGGGAGGGCGGACAGATACGCAGTATTTT. The chain recombines TRBV20-1 with TRBJ2-3; 10 bases fit TRBD2. V shed 3 bases, J shed 3 bases, and the junction held 6 bases outside the gene matches. Germline CDR1 is DFQATT and CDR2 is SNEGSKA (reference sequence). The CDR3 totals 15 residues.

This clonotype was recorded at least ten times. This sequence joins TRBV7-3 and TRBJ2-3; 11 nucleotides match TRBD1. CDR3 size: 15 residues. Germline CDR1 is SGHTA and CDR2 is FQGTGA. V lost 5 bases, J lost 4 bases, and 5 bases stayed unmatched. CDR3 sequence reads: CASSAWTGGADTQYF. The CDR3 nucleotides are TGTGCCAGCAGCGCCTGGACAGGGGGCGCAGATACGCAGTATTTT.

The table lists this clonotype with many counts. The rearrangement links TRBV7-9 to TRBJ2-1; 7 bases are a match to TRBD2. Unmatched junction bases numbered 8, after V lost 5 bases and J lost 7 bases. Germline CDR1 and CDR2: SEHNR and FQNEAQ (reference sequence). This CDR3 has 14 residues. DNA for the CDR3: TGTGCCAGCAGCCATCCGGGACTATTAAATGAGCAGTTCTTC. Amino acids: CASSHPGLLNEQFF.

This clonotype was detected ten times or more. The chain combines TRBV24-1 with TRBJ2-7, with a possible D match to TRBD2 (5 bases). The germline gives CDR1 KGHDR, CDR2 SFDVKD. Trimming pared 5 bases from V and 5 bases from J, leaving 9 bases between. CDR3 length: 12 residues. The CDR3 DNA reads TGTGCCACCAGTGTCGGGAAGAACGAGCAGTACTTC. Its translation: CATSVGKNEQYF.

V and J are TRBV2 and TRBJ2-2; D is possibly TRBD2 (5 bases). Looked up from germline, CDR1 is SNHLY and CDR2 is FYNNEI. This CDR3 has 14 amino acids. Trimming left V 6 bases short and J 1 base short, with 9 bases between. Here the CDR3 reads CASRWGENTGELFF. For the CDR3, the DNA is TGTGCCAGCAGGTGGGGAGAGAACACCGGGGAGCTGTTTTTT.

In the case of this clonotype: A much larger clone differs from this one at a single base, so this may be a read error. The gene calls are TRBV14 and TRBJ2-3; weak D call: TRBD1 (5 bases). V dropped 4 bases and J dropped 4 bases, with 9 bases sitting between them. The CDR3 extends over 13 amino acids. Germline lookup yields CDR1 SGHDN and CDR2 FVKESK. Written as DNA, the CDR3 is TGTGCCAGCAGCCCCAGGGTTGCAGATACGCAGTATTTT. Protein sequence: CASSPRVADTQYF.

This clonotype was observed at least ten times. The V call is TRBV6-1, the J call TRBJ2-7, with no clear D. Trimming shortened V by 5 bases and J by 9 bases, and 14 bases separated the two germline ends. Germline-derived CDR1 and CDR2 are MNHNS and SASEGT. The CDR3 totals 12 residues. The CDR3 DNA reads TGTGCCAGCAGTCTAGTCTCGGGCCGGCAGTACTTC. Translated: CASSLVSGRQYF.

This clonotype was picked up many times. The chain employs TRBV30 and TRBJ2-2, with D unclear. The CDR3 runs to 11 residues. The germline gives CDR1 GTSNPN, CDR2 SVGIG (reference sequence). V was clipped by 3 bases and J by 8 bases, with 7 bases between them. CDR3 sequence reads: CAWSAQGELFF. In DNA, the CDR3 is TGTGCCTGGAGCGCCCAGGGGGAGCTGTTTTTT. Drawing the rest from reference TRBV30 and TRBJ2-2, the complete variable domain is SQTIHQWPATLVQPVGSPLSLECTVEGTSNPNLYWYRQAAGRGLQLLFYSVGIGQISSEVPQNLSASRPQDRQFILSSKKLLLSDSGFYLCAWSAQGELFFGEGSRLTVL.

This clonotype was counted at least ten times. V gene TRBV20-1 combines with J gene TRBJ1-2, with 7 nucleotides matching TRBD1. Trimming took 5 bases from V and 3 from J; bases not matched to a gene: 12. Germline CDR1 and CDR2: DFQATT and SNEGSKA (reference sequence). The CDR3 runs 15 residues. Here the CDR3 DNA reads TGCAGTGCTGACCGACAGGGAGCGTCTGACTATGGCTACACCTTC. Amino acid sequence: CSADRQGASDYGYTF.

There are a few counts of this clonotype. The chain links TRBV5-1 to TRBJ2-2; 8 bases line up with TRBD1. J lost 1 base, V lost 3 bases, and 5 bases had no gene match. The germline gives CDR1 SGHRS, CDR2 YFSETQ. The CDR3 spans 16 residues. CDR3 DNA: TGCGCCAGCAGCTCGGCCGGGACAGGGAACACCGGGGAGCTGTTTTTT. Protein product: CASSSAGTGNTGELFF. Full variable domain (rest looked up from reference TRBV5-1 and TRBJ2-2): KAGVTQTPRYLIKTRGQQVTLSCSPISGHRSVSWYQQTPGQGLQFLFEYFSETQRNKGNFPGRFSGRQFSNSRSEMNVSTLELGDSALYLCASSSAGTGNTGELFFGEGSRLTVL.

This clonotype was seen at least ten times. The V gene is TRBV10-3, the J gene TRBJ1-4; unclear D gene. Trimming cost V 0 bases and J 10 bases, with 3 bases left between them. Per the germline V gene, CDR1 is ENHRY and CDR2 is SYGVKD. This CDR3 is 11 amino acids long. The CDR3 loop reads CAISESGKLFF. The CDR3 nucleotides read TGTGCCATCAGTGAGTCTGGAAAACTGTTTTTT.

This clonotype was observed many times. This chain links TRBV27 with TRBJ1-5; maybe TRBD1 (6 bases). Germline CDR1 is MNHEY and CDR2 is SMNVEV (reference sequence). The CDR3 spans 14 residues. V was trimmed by 5 bases and J by 5 bases, leaving 13 bases between them. CDR3: CASSKNRDDQPQHF. In DNA, the CDR3 is TGTGCCAGCAGTAAAAACAGGGACGATCAGCCCCAGCATTTT.

This clonotype has only a few counts. This sequence joins TRBV20-1 and TRBJ1-2; TRBD1 matches at 8 bases. Germline assignment: CDR1 DFQATT and CDR2 SNEGSKA (reference sequence). The trim removed 6 bases at V and 2 bases at J, leaving 5 bases unmatched. This CDR3 region has 13 residues. The CDR3 sequence: CSATTGVNYGYTF. The CDR3, as DNA: TGCAGTGCCACGACAGGGGTCAACTATGGCTACACCTTC.

This clonotype was recorded many times. The V call is TRBV2, the J call TRBJ1-2; TRBD1 agrees at 7 bases. CDR3 length: 12 amino acids. Germline CDR1 and CDR2: SNHLY and FYNNEI. After removal of 6 bases from V and 6 bases from J, the junction contained 4 bases not matched to a gene. Here the CDR3 DNA reads TGTGCCAGCAGGCAAGACAGGGATGGCTACACCTTC. This sequence encodes CASRQDRDGYTF.

To note about this clonotype: This may stem from a read error, because a much larger clone lies one nucleotide away. The chain joins TRBV3-1 to TRBJ1-1; D gene unclear. The CDR3 is 12 residues long. V dropped 8 bases and J dropped 8 bases, with 15 bases sitting between them. Germline V CDR1 and CDR2: LGHDT, YNNKEL (reference sequence). The CDR3 nucleotides are TGTGCCAGCTCCGCTGCAGGAACCGAAGCTTTCTTT. This translates into CASSAAGTEAFF.

This clonotype was counted ten times or more. The V gene is TRBV20-1, the J gene TRBJ2-3; no clear D gene. The CDR3 is made up of 14 amino acids. CDR1 is DFQATT, CDR2 SNEGSKA, per germline (reference sequence). V lost 8 bases to trimming and J lost 0 bases, with 15 bases between them. CDR3: CSIDRRSSTDTQYF. CDR3 nucleotides: TGCAGTATCGACCGACGATCTAGCACAGATACGCAGTATTTT.

This clonotype was detected ten times or more. The rearrangement joins TRBV20-1 to TRBJ2-1, with 9 bases that match TRBD2. CDR3 length equals 15 residues. The trim removed 6 bases at V and 4 bases at J, leaving 10 bases unmatched. Germline V gives CDR1 DFQATT, CDR2 SNEGSKA (reference sequence). CDR3 in amino acids: CSAEVSGSEYNEQFF. The CDR3 region has the DNA TGCAGTGCGGAGGTTAGCGGGAGTGAGTACAATGAGCAGTTCTTC.

The sample holds many counts of this clonotype. The chain couples TRBV5-1 to TRBJ2-7; weak D call: TRBD1 (5 bases). Germline values: CDR1 SGHRS, CDR2 YFSETQ. The V end lost 0 bases, the J end lost 2 bases, and 9 bases lay between the germline ends. The CDR3 is 14 residues long. The DNA of the CDR3 is TGCGCCAGCAGCTTGGTCGGACAACCCTACGAGCAGTACTTC. This translates into CASSLVGQPYEQYF.

In its sample, this clonotype was seen a few times. The chain has TRBV20-1 and TRBJ2-1, with 12 nucleotides matching TRBD2. This CDR3 is 14 amino acids long. The V segment lost 6 bases and the J segment 4 bases; nucleotides outside the gene matches: 4. The V gene's germline CDR1 is DFQATT and CDR2 SNEGSKA (reference sequence). The CDR3 DNA is TGCAGTGCCCAGACTAGCGGGAGTTACAATGAGCAGTTCTTC. It codes for CSAQTSGSYNEQFF.

This sequence joins TRBV7-3 and TRBJ2-2; 7 nucleotides align to TRBD2. Germline V gene data show CDR1 as SGHTA and CDR2 as FQGTGA. This CDR3 comprises 16 residues. With V trimmed by 4 bases and J by 6 bases, 11 bases remained unmatched. This CDR3 is CASSSPLAARAGELFF. The CDR3 bases are TGTGCCAGCAGCTCCCCTCTAGCGGCGAGGGCCGGGGAGCTGTTTTTT. The whole variable domain, filled in from reference TRBV7-3 and TRBJ2-2, reads GAGVSQTPSNKVTEKGKYVELRCDPISGHTALYWYRQSLGQGPEFLIYFQGTGAADDSGLPNDRFFAVRPEGSVSTLKIQRTERGDSAVYLCASSSPLAARAGELFFGEGSRLTVL.

This sequence joins TRBV11-2 and TRBJ2-3, with 15 bases matching TRBD2. This CDR3 region has 17 residues. V lost 5 bases, J lost 6 bases, and 9 bases stayed unmatched. The germline V gene has CDR1 SGHAT and CDR2 FQNNGV. The CDR3 sequence: CASSRRTSGRAGDTQYF. CDR3 coding DNA: TGTGCCAGCAGCCGCCGGACTAGCGGGAGGGCCGGGGATACGCAGTATTTT.

This clonotype was seen many times. CDR3 amino acids: CASSHSTEAHNEQFF. CDR3 DNA: TGTGCCAGCAGTCATTCGACCGAGGCTCACAATGAGCAGTTCTTC. The chain combines TRBV12-3 or TRBV12-4 with TRBJ2-1; no firm D call. With 5 bases removed from V and 5 bases from J, the gap between germline ends came to 16 bases. CDR3 size: 15 residues.

This clonotype was seen many times. The chain uses TRBV20-1 and TRBJ2-5; a possible D gene is TRBD2 (5 bases). The germline V gene has CDR1 DFQATT and CDR2 SNEGSKA (reference sequence). CDR3 size: 14 residues. V was cut by 0 bases and J by 5 bases, with 13 bases left in between. The CDR3: CSARDYRRRETQYF. The CDR3 nucleotides read TGCAGTGCTAGAGATTATAGGAGGCGGGAGACCCAGTACTTC.

The table lists this clonotype with many counts. J is TRBJ1-1 and V is TRBV3-1; TRBD1 agrees at 9 bases. Germline values: CDR1 LGHDT, CDR2 YNNKEL (reference sequence). The CDR3 is made up of 13 amino acids. Trimming removed 4 bases from V and 8 bases from J; junction bases left unmatched: 5. The CDR3 bases are TGTGCCAGCAGCCCTTTCGGGACAGGGGAAGCTTTCTTT. It specifies CASSPFGTGEAFF.

This clonotype was recorded at least ten times. The chain recombines TRBV2 with TRBJ1-1; the D gene is possibly TRBD1 (5 bases). The V and J ends lost 6 bases and 1 base respectively, with 9 bases between them. Germline values: CDR1 SNHLY, CDR2 FYNNEI. The CDR3 loop spans 13 amino acids. CDR3 coding DNA: TGTGCCAGCAGCGGACACCGGAACACTGAAGCTTTCTTT. Its translation: CASSGHRNTEAFF.

V and J are TRBV14 and TRBJ2-2, with D hard to call. CDR1 and CDR2 from the germline V gene are SGHDN and FVKESK. The CDR3 is 12 residues long. V dropped 1 base and J dropped 4 bases, with 1 base sitting between them. This CDR3 is CASSQVTGELFF. The CDR3 coding sequence is TGTGCCAGCAGCCAAGTCACCGGGGAGCTGTTTTTT.

The chain employs TRBV6-2 or TRBV6-3 and TRBJ1-5; D may be TRBD1 (6 bases). Germline V lookup: CDR1 MNHEY, CDR2 SVGEGT. This CDR3 contains 15 residues. Trimming shortened V by 6 bases and J by 2 bases, and 14 bases separated the two germline ends. In nucleotides, the CDR3 is TGTGCCAGCAGCTTTACAGGGTCCGGCAATCAGCCCCAGCATTTT. This codes for CASSFTGSGNQPQHF.

The chain employs TRBV9 and TRBJ2-3; D remains unclear. The germline V and J ends were trimmed by 0 bases and 2 bases, with 10 bases remaining between them. The CDR3 spans 15 residues. Germline V lookup: CDR1 SGDLS, CDR2 YYNGEE. CDR3 sequence (DNA): TGTGCCAGCAGCGTAGGAGTCGGCACCACAGATACGCAGTATTTT. It encodes CASSVGVGTTDTQYF.

The chain uses TRBV7-6 and TRBJ2-3; 11 nucleotides match TRBD2. Germline V gives CDR1 SGHVS, CDR2 FNYEAQ. CDR3 length equals 16 residues. J was trimmed by 6 bases and V by 5 bases; bases with no gene match: 10. Written as DNA, the CDR3 is TGTGCCAGCAGCGAAACCGGGACTAGCGGTCTCGATACGCAGTATTTT. It translates to CASSETGTSGLDTQYF.

This clonotype was seen many times. This chain joins TRBV30 and TRBJ2-7; D is ambiguous. Trimming removed 3 bases from V and 6 bases from J, with 9 bases in between. Germline CDR1 reads GTSNPN; CDR2 reads SVGIG (reference sequence). This CDR3 spans 11 amino acids. CDR3 sequence: CAWSVGVEQYF. In DNA, the CDR3 is TGTGCCTGGAGCGTTGGCGTCGAGCAGTACTTC.

In this sample, this clonotype turned up a few times. This chain joins TRBV27 and TRBJ2-7; no reliable D call. Per germline, CDR1 MNHEY and CDR2 SMNVEV (reference sequence). The CDR3 consists of 14 residues. Trimming stripped 5 bases from V and 0 bases from J, with 11 bases between. The CDR3 DNA is TGTGCCAGCAGTGAAGCGACGAGCTCCTACGAGCAGTACTTC. Translating it yields CASSEATSSYEQYF.